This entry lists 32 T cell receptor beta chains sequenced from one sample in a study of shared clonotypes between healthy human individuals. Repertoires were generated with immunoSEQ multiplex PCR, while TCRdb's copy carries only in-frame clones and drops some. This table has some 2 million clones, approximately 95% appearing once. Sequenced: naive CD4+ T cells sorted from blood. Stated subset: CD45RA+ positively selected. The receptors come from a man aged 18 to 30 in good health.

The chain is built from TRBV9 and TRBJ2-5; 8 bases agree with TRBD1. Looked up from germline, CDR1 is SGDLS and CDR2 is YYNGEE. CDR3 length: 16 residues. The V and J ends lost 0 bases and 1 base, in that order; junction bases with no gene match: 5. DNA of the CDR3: TGTGCCAGCAGCGTAGGACAGGGGAGGCCCCAAGAGACCCAGTACTTC. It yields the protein CASSVGQGRPQETQYF.

The chain's CDR3 is CASSLEDRPNEKLFF. Written as DNA, the CDR3 is TGTGCCAGCAGCTTAGAGGACAGGCCAAATGAAAAACTGTTTTTT. The V gene is TRBV7-9, the J gene TRBJ1-4; 7 nucleotides match TRBD1. J was trimmed by 5 bases and V by 1 base; bases with no gene match: 4. The CDR3 sequence is 15 residues long. Per the germline V gene, CDR1 is SEHNR and CDR2 is FQNEAQ (reference sequence). Looking up the rest from reference TRBV7-9 and TRBJ1-4 gives the full variable domain: DTGVSQNPRHKITKRGQNVTFRCDPISEHNRLYWYRQTLGQGPEFLTYFQNEAQLEKSRLLSDRFSAERPKGSFSTLEIQRTEQGDSAMYLCASSLEDRPNEKLFFGSGTQLSVL.

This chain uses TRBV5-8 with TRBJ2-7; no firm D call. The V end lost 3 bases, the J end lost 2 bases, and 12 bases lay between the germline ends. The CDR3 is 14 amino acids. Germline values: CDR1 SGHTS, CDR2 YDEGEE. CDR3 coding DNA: TGTGCCAGCAGCTCGAGCCCTAAGGCCTACGAGCAGTACTTC. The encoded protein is CASSSSPKAYEQYF.

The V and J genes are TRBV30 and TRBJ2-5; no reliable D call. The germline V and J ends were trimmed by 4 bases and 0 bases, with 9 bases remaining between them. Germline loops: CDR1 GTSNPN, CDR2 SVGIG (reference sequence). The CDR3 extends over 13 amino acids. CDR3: CAWTGKDQETQYF. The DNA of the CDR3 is TGTGCCTGGACGGGCAAAGACCAAGAGACCCAGTACTTC.

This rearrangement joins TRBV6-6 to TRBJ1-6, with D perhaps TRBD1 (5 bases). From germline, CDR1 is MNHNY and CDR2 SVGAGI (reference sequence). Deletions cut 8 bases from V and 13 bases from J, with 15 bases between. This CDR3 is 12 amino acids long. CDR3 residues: CASSSGSDPLHF. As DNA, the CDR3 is TGTGCCAGCTCCTCAGGGAGCGACCCCCTCCACTTT.

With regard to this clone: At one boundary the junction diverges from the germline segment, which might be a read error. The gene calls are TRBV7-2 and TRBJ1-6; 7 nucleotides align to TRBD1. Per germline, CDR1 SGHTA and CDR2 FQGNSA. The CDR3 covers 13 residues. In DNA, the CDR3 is TGTGCCAGCAGCTCCCAGGGGGGAGTAGGGGAGTTCTTT. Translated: CASSSQGGVGEFF.

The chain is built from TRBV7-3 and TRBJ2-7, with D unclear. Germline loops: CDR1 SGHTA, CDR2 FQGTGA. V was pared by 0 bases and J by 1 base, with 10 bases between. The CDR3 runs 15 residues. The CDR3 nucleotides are TGTGCCAGCAGCTTAACAGTAGGGCTATCCTACGAGCAGTACTTC. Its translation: CASSLTVGLSYEQYF.

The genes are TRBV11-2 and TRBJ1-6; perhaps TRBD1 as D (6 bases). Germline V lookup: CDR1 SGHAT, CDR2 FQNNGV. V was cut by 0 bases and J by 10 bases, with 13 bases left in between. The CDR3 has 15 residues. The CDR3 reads CASSLDGGAGSPLHF. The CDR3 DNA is TGTGCCAGCAGCTTAGACGGGGGGGCTGGGTCACCCCTCCACTTT.

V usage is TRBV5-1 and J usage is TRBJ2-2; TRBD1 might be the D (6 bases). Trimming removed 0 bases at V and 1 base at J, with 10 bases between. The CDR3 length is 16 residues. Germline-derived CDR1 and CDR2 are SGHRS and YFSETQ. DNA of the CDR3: TGCGCCAGCAGCTTGGGACAGGCGGGGAACACCGGGGAGCTGTTTTTT. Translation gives CASSLGQAGNTGELFF.

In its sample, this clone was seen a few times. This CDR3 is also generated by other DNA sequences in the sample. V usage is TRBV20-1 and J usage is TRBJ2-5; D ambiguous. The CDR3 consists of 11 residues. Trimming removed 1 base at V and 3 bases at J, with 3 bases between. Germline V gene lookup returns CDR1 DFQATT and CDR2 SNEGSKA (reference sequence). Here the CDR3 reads CSARGKETQYF. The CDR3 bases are TGCAGTGCTAGAGGAAAAGAGACCCAGTACTTC.

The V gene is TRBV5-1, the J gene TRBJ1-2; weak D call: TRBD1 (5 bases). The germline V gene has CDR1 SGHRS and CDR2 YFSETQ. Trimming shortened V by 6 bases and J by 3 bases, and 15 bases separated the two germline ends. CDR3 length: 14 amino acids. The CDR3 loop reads CASTTGGNDYGYTF. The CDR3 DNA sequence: TGCGCCAGCACTACCGGGGGGAATGACTATGGCTACACCTTC. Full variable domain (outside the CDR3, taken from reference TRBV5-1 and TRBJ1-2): KAGVTQTPRYLIKTRGQQVTLSCSPISGHRSVSWYQQTPGQGLQFLFEYFSETQRNKGNFPGRFSGRQFSNSRSEMNVSTLELGDSALYLCASTTGGNDYGYTFGSGTRLTVV.

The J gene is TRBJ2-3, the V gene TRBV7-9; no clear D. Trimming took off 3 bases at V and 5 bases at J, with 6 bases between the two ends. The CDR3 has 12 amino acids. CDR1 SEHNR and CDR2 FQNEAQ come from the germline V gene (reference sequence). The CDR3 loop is CASSFRGDTQYF. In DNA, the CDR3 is TGTGCCAGCAGCTTTCGTGGAGATACGCAGTATTTT.

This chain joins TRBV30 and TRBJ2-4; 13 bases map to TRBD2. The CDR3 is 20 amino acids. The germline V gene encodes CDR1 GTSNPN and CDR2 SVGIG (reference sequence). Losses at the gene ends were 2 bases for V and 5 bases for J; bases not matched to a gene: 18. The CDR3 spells CAWSIFIGTSGNRNQNIQYF. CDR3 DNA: TGTGCCTGGAGTATATTTATTGGGACTAGCGGGAATAGAAACCAAAACATTCAGTACTTC.

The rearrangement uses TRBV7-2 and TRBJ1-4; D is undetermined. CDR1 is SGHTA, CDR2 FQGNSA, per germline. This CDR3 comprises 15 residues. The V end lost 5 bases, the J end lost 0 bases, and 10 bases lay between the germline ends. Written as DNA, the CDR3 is TGTGCCAGCAGCCCCTCTCTTGCAACTAATGAAAAACTGTTTTTT. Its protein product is CASSPSLATNEKLFF.

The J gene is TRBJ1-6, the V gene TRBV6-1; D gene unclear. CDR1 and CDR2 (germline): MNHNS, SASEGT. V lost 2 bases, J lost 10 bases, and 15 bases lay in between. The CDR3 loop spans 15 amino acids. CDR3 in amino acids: CASSETASGESPLHF. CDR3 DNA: TGTGCCAGCAGTGAAACTGCCTCCGGAGAGTCACCCCTCCACTTT.

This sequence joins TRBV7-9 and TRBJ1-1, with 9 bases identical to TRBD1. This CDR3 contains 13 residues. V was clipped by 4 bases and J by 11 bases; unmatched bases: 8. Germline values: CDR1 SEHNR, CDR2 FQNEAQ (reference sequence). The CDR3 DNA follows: TGTGCCAGCAGCTCATCACAGGGGGCCCTCGCTTTCTTT. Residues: CASSSSQGALAFF. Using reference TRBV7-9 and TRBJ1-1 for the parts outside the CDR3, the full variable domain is DTGVSQNPRHKITKRGQNVTFRCDPISEHNRLYWYRQTLGQGPEFLTYFQNEAQLEKSRLLSDRFSAERPKGSFSTLEIQRTEQGDSAMYLCASSSSQGALAFFGQGTRLTVV.

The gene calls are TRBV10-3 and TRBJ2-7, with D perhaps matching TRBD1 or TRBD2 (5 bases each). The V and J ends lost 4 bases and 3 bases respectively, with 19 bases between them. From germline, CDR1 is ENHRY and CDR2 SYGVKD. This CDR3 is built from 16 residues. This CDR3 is CAISGSGTEKLYEQYF. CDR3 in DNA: TGTGCCATCAGTGGCTCCGGGACCGAAAAACTCTACGAGCAGTACTTC.

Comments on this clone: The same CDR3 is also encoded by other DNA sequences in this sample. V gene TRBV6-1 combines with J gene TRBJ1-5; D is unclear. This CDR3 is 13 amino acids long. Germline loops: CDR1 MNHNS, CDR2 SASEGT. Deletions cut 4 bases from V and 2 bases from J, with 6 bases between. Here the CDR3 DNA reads TGTGCCAGCAGTGGAGTACGCAATCAGCCCCAGCATTTT. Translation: CASSGVRNQPQHF.

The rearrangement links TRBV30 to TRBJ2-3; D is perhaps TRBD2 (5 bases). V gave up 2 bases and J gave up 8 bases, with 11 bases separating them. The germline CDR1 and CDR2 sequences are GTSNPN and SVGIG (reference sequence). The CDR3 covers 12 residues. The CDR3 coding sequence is TGTGCCTGGAGTCCCGGAGGCGGTACGCAGTATTTT. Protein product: CAWSPGGGTQYF.

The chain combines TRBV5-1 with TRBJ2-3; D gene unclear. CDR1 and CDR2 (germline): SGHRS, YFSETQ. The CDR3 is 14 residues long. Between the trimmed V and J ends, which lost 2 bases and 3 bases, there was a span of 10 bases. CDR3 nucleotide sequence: TGCGCCAGCAGCTTAACCCCTTTTACAGATACGCAGTATTTT. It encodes CASSLTPFTDTQYF.

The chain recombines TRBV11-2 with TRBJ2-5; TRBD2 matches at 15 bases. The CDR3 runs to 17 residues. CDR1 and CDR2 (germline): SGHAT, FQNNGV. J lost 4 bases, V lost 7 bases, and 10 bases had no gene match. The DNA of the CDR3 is TGTGCCAGCACAACTGGACTAGCGGGAGGGTGGTCAGAGACCCAGTACTTC. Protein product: CASTTGLAGGWSETQYF.

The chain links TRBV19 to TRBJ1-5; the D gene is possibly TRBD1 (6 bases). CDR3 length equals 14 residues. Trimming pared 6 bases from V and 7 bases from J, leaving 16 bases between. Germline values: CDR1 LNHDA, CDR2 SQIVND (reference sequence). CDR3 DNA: TGTGCCAGTAGGGCGGCAGGGGAGAAACAGCCCCAGCATTTT. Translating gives CASRAAGEKQPQHF.

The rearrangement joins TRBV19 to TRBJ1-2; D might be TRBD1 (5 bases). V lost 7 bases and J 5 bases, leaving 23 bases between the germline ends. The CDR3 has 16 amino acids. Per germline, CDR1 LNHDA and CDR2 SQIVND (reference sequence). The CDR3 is CASTLAVSPQGYGYTF. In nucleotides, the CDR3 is TGTGCCAGTACCTTGGCAGTATCGCCGCAGGGATATGGCTACACCTTC.

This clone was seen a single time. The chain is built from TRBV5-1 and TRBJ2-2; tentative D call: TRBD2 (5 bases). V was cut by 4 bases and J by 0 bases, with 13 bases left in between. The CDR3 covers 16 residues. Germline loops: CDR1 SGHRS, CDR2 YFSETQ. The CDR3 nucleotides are TGCGCCAGCAGCAGTGGAGGTACCGCGAACACCGGGGAGCTGTTTTTT. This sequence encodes CASSSGGTANTGELFF.

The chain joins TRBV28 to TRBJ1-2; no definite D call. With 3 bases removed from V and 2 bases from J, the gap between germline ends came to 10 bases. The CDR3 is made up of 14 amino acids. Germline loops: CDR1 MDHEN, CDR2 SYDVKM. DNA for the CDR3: TGTGCCAGCAGTTTTGCAGGTCCAAACTATGGCTACACCTTC. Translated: CASSFAGPNYGYTF.

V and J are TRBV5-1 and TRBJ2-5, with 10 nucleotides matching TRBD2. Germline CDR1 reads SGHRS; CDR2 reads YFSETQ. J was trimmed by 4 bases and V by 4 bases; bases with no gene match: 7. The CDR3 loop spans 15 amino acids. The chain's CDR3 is CASSVSGGVGETQYF. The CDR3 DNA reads TGCGCCAGCAGCGTAAGCGGGGGGGTCGGAGAGACCCAGTACTTC.

CDR3 sequence: CAWGGSLNTGELFF. The CDR3 region has the DNA TGTGCCTGGGGGGGCAGTTTGAACACCGGGGAGCTGTTTTTT. This sequence joins TRBV30 and TRBJ2-2, with D possibly matching TRBD1 (6 bases). This CDR3 has 14 amino acids. V lost 5 bases, J lost 1 base, and 11 bases lay in between. The germline gives CDR1 GTSNPN, CDR2 SVGIG (reference sequence).

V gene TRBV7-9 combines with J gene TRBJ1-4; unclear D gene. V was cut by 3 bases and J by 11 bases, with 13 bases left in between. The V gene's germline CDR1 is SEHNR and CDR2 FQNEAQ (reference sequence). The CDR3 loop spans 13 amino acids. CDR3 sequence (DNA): TGTGCCAGCAGCTTTTCTCCAAGAGAGAAACTGTTTTTT. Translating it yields CASSFSPREKLFF.

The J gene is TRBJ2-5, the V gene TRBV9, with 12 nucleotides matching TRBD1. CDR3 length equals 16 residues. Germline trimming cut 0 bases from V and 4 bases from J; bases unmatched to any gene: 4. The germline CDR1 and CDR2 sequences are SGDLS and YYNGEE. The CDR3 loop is CASSVGGTGGLETQYF. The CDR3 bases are TGTGCCAGCAGCGTAGGTGGGACAGGGGGCCTAGAGACCCAGTACTTC. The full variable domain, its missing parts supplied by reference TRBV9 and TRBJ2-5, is DSGVTQTPKHLITATGQRVTLRCSPRSGDLSVYWYQQSLDQGLQFLIQYYNGEERAKGNILERFSAQQFPDLHSELNLSSLELGDSALYFCASSVGGTGGLETQYFGPGTRLLVL.

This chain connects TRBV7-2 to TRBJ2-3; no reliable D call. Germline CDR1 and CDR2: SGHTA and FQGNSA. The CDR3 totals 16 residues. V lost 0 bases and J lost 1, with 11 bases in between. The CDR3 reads CASSLATRAGTDTQYF. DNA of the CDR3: TGTGCCAGCAGCTTAGCTACTCGCGCTGGCACAGATACGCAGTATTTT.

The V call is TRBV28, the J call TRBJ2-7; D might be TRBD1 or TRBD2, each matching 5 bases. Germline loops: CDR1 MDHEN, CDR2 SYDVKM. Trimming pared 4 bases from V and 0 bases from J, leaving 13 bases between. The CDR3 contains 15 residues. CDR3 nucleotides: TGTGCCAGCAGTTCTCCGGGACGGCTCTCCTACGAGCAGTACTTC. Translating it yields CASSSPGRLSYEQYF.

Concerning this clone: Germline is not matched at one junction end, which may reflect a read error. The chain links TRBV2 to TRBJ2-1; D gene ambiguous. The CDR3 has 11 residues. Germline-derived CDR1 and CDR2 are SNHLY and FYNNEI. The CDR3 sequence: CASSWSGGMVF. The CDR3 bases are TGTGCCAGCAGTTGGAGTGGCGGAATGGTCTTC.